This T cell receptor (beta chain) is from a study of CD4 T cells in relation to SARS-CoV-2 and coronaviruses. Overall study: Convalescent patients were fewer than ten males and a few females; two were Hispanic.

Profiled with immunoSEQ multiplex PCR; TCRdb holds only in-frame clones, not every one. This table holds approximately 60,000 clones, 92% found once. CDR3 length: 14 residues. Germline V gene sequence: CDR1 SNHLY, CDR2 FYNNEI. The germline V and J ends were trimmed by 3 bases and 9 bases, with 16 bases remaining between them. This clonotype was obtained from an adult with COVID-19. J is TRBJ2-3 and V is TRBV2; possible D gene TRBD2, 6 bases. Sequences were obtained from naive CD4+ T cells from PBMCs. Indicated subset: naive CD4+ T cells isolated by negative enrichment. Here the CDR3 reads CASSEGGMIGTQYF. CDR3 DNA: TGTGCCAGCAGTGAGGGCGGGATGATCGGGACGCAGTATTTT. The variable domain in full, completed from reference TRBV2 and TRBJ2-3, reads EPEVTQTPSHQVTQMGQEVILRCVPISNHLYFYWYRQILGQKVEFLVSFYNNEISEKSEIFDDQFSVERPDGSNFTLKIRSTKLEDSAMYFCASSEGGMIGTQYFGPGTRLTVL.